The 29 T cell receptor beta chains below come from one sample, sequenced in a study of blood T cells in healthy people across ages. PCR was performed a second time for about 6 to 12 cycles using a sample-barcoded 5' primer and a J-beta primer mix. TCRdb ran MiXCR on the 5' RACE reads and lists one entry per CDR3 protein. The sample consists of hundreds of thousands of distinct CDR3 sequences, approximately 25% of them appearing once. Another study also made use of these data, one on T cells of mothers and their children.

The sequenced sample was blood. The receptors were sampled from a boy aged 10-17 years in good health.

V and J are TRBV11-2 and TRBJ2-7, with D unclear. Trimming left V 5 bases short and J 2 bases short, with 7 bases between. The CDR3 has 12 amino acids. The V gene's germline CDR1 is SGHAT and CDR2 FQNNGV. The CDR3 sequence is CASSKATYEQYF. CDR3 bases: TGTGCCAGCAGCAAGGCAACCTACGAGCAGTACTTC. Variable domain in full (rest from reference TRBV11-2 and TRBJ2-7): EAGVAQSPRYKIIEKRQSVAFWCNPISGHATLYWYQQILGQGPKLLIQFQNNGVVDDSQLPKDRFSAERLKGVDSTLKIQPAKLEDSAVYLCASSKATYEQYFGPGTRLTVT.

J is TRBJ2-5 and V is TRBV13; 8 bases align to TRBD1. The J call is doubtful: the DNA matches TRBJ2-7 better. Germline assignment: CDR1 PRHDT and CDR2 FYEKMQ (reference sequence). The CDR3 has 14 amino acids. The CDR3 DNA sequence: TGTGCCAGCAGCTGGGGGACAGGAATTGACGAGCAGTACTTC. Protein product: CASSWGTGIDEQYF.

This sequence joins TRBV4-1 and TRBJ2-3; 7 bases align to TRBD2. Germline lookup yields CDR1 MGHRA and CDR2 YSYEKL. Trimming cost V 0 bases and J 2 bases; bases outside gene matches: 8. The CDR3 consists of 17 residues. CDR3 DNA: TGCGCCAGCAGCCAAGATCCGCCTAGCGGAACCACAGATACGCAGTATTTT. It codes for CASSQDPPSGTTDTQYF.

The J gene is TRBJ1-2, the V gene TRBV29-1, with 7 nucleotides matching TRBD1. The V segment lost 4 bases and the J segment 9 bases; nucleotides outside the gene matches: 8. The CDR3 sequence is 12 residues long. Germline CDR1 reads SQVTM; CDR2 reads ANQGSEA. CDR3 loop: CSVGGRGDSYTF. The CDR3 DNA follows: TGCAGCGTTGGGGGCAGGGGGGACAGCTACACCTTC.

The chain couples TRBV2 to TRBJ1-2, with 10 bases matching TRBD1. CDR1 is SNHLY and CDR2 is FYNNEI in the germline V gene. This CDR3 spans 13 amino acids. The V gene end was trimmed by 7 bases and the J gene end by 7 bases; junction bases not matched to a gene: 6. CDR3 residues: CASISGQGGGYTF. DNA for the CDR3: TGTGCCAGCATTAGTGGACAGGGGGGTGGCTACACCTTC.

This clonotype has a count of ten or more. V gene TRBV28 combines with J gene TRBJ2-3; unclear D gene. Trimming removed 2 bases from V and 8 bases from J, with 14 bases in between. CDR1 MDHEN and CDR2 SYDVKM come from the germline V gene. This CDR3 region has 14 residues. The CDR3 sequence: CASSLDHDLGTQYF. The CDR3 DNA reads TGTGCCAGCAGTTTAGACCACGACTTGGGTACGCAGTATTTT. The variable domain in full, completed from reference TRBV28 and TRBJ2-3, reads DVKVTQSSRYLVKRTGEKVFLECVQDMDHENMFWYRQDPGLGLRLIYFSYDVKMKEKGDIPEGYSVSREKKERFSLILESASTNQTSMYLCASSLDHDLGTQYFGPGTRLTVL.

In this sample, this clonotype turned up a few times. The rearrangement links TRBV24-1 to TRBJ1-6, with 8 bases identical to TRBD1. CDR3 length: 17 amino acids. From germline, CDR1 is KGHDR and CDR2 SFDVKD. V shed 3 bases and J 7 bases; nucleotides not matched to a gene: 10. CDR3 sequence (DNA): TGTGCCACCAGTGATAGGAAAAGGACAGGGCAAAATTCACCCCTCCACTTT. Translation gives CATSDRKRTGQNSPLHF.

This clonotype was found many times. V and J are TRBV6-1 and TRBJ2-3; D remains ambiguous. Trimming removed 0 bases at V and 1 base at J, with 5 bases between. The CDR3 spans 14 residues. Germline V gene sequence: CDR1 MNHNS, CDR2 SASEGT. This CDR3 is CASSEAPGTDTQYF. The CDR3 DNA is TGTGCCAGCAGTGAAGCGCCAGGCACAGATACGCAGTATTTT.

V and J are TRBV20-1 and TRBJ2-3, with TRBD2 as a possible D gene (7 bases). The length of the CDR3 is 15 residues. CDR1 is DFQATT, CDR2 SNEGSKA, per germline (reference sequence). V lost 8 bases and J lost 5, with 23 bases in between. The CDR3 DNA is TGCAGTCCCCTGGGAGGGGTTGGGACAAGAGATACGCAGTATTTT. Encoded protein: CSPLGGVGTRDTQYF.

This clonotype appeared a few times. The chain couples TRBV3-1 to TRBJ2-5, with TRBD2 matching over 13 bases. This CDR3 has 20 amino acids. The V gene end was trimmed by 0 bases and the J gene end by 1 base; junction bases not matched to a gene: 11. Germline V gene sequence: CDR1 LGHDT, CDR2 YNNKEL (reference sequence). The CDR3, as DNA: TGTGCCAGCAGCCAAGAACCACCGGGACTAGCGGGGAGAGCCCAAGAGACCCAGTACTTC. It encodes CASSQEPPGLAGRAQETQYF.

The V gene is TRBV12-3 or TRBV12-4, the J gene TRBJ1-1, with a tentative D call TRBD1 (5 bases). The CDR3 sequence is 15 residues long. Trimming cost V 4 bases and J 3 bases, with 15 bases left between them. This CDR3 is CASSYSVRGDTEAFF. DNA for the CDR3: TGTGCCAGCAGTTACTCGGTGAGGGGCGACACTGAAGCTTTCTTT.

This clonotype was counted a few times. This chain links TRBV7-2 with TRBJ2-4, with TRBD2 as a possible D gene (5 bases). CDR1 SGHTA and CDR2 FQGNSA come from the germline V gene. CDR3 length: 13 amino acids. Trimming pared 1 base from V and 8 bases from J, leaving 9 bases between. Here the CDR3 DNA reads TGTGCCAGCAGCTTAGGAGGGTTGGACATTCAGTACTTC. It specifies CASSLGGLDIQYF. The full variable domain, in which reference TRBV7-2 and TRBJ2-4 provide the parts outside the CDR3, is GAGVSQSPSNKVTEKGKDVELRCDPISGHTALYWYRQSLGQGLEFLIYFQGNSAPDKSGLPSDRFSAERTGGSVSTLTIQRTQQEDSAVYLCASSLGGLDIQYFGAGTRLSVL.

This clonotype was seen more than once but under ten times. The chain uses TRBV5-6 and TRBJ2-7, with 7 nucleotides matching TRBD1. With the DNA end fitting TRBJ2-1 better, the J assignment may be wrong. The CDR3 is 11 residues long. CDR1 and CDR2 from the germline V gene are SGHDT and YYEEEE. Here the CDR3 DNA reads TGTGCCAGCAGCACACAGGGGTTGCAGTTCTTC. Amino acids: CASSTQGLQFF.

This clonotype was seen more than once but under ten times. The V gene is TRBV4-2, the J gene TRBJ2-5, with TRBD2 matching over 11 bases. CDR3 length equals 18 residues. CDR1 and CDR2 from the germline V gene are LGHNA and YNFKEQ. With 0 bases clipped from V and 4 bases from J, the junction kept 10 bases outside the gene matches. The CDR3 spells CASSQELVGTSGLETQYF. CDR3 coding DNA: TGTGCCAGCAGCCAAGAGCTTGTCGGGACTAGCGGCCTAGAGACCCAGTACTTC.

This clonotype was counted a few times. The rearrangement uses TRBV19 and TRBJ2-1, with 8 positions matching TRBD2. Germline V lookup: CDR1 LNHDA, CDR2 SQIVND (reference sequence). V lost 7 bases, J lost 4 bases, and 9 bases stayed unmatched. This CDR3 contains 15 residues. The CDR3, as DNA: TGTGCCAGTACCCCAACCAGCGGGGGATACAATGAGCAGTTCTTC. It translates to CASTPTSGGYNEQFF.

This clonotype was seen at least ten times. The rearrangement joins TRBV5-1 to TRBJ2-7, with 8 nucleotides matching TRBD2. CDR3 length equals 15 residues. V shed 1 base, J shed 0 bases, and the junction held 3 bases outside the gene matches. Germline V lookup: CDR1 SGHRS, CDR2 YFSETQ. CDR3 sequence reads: CASSLLAGGSYEQYF. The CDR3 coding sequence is TGCGCCAGCAGCTTGCTCGCGGGGGGCTCCTACGAGCAGTACTTC.

The DNA of the CDR3 is TGTGCCAGCAGACAGGGAAGCAATCAGCCCCAGCATTTT. It translates to CASRQGSNQPQHF. V is TRBV27 and J is TRBJ1-5; TRBD1 is a possible D gene (6 bases). The CDR3 spans 13 residues. Germline V CDR1 and CDR2: MNHEY, SMNVEV (reference sequence). The V end lost 6 bases, the J end lost 1 base, and 7 bases lay between the germline ends.

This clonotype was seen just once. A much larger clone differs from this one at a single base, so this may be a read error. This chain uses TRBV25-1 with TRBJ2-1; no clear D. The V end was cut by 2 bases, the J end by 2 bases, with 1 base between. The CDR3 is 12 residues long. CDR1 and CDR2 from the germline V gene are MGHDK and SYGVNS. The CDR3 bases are TGTGCCAGCAGTGAACCCTACAATGAGCAGTTCTTC. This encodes CASSEPYNEQFF.

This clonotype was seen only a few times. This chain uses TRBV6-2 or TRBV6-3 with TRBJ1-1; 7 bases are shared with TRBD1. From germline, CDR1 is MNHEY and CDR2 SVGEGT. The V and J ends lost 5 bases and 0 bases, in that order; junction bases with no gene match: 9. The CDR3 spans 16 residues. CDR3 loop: CASSQTGAPLNTEAFF. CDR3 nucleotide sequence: TGTGCCAGCAGTCAAACAGGGGCGCCTTTGAACACTGAAGCTTTCTTT.

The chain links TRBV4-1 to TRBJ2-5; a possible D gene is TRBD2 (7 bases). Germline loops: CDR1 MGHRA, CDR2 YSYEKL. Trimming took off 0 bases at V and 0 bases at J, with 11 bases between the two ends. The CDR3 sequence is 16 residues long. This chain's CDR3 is CASSQDGRGYQETQYF. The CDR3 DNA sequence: TGCGCCAGCAGCCAAGATGGGAGGGGGTACCAAGAGACCCAGTACTTC.

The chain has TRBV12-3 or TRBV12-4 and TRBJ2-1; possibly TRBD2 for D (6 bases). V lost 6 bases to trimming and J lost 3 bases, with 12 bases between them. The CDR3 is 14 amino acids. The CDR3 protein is CASRVGGLYNEQFF. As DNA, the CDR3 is TGTGCCAGCAGGGTTGGGGGACTCTACAATGAGCAGTTCTTC.

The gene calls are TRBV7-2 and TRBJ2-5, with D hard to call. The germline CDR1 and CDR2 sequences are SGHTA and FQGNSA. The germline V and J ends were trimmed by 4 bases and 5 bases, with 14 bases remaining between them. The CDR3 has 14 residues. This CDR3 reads CASSSDFNPETQYF. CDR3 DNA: TGTGCCAGCAGCTCCGATTTCAATCCTGAGACCCAGTACTTC.

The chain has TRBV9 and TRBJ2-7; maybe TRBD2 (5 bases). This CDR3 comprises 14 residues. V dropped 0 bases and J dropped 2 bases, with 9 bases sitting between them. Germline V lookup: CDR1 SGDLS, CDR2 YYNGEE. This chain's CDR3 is CASSVGGQPYEQYF. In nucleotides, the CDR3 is TGTGCCAGCAGCGTAGGAGGGCAGCCCTACGAGCAGTACTTC.

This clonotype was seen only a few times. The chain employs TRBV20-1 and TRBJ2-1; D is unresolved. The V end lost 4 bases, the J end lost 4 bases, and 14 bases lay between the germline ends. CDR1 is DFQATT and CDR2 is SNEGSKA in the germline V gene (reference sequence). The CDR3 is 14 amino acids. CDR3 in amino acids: CSATVLHTYNEQFF. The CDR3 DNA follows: TGCAGTGCTACAGTCCTGCACACTTACAATGAGCAGTTCTTC.

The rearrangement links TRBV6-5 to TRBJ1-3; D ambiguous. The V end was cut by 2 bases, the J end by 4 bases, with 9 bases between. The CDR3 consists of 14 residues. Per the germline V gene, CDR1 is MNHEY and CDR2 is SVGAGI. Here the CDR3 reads CASSYETQGNTIYF. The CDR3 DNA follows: TGTGCCAGCAGTTACGAGACTCAGGGAAACACCATATATTTT.

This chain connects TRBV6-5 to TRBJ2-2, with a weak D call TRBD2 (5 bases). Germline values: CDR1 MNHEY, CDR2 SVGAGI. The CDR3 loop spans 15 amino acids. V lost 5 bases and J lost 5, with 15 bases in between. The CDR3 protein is CASSQSGMATGELFF. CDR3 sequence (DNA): TGTGCCAGCAGTCAATCGGGGATGGCTACCGGGGAGCTGTTTTTT.

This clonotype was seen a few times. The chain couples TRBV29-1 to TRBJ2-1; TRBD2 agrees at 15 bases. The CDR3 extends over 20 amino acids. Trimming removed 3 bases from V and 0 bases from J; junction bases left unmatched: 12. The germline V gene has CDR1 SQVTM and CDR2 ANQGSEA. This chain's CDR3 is CSVDTGGTSGRLPSYNEQFF. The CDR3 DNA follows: TGCAGCGTTGATACCGGGGGGACTAGCGGGAGGCTCCCCTCCTACAATGAGCAGTTCTTC.

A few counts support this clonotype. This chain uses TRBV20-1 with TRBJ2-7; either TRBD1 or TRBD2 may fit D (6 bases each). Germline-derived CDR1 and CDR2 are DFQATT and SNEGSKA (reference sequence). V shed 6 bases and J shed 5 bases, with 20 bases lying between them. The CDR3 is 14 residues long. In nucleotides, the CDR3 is TGCAGTGCCGCTAGGTCGGGGGCGCAACACGAGCAGTACTTC. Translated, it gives CSAARSGAQHEQYF.

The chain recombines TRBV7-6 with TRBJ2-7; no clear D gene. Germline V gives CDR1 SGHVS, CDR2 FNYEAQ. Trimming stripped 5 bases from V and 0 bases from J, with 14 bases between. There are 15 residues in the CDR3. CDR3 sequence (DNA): TGTGCCAGCAGCCCGCAGAGTAGGAGCTCCTACGAGCAGTACTTC. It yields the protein CASSPQSRSSYEQYF.